What follows are 7 T cell receptor beta chains derived from one specimen sequenced in a study of blood T cells in healthy people across ages (dated by TCRdb to about 2015). Receptor amplification or capture employed 5' RACE. The sequencer was an Illumina HiSeq 2500. A second about 7 to 11 cycle PCR used a sample-barcoded 5' primer and a J-beta primer mix. The public reads were run again by TCRdb, first through fastp at Q25 and then through MiXCR, and only productive beta chains were kept. Identical CDR3 proteins give one entry, which carries the most common genes and DNA. This sample lists hundreds of thousands of distinct CDR3 sequences; about 40% were detected once. Jointly, the top ten make up more than 20% of the sample. Sequenced sample: blood. All receptors derive from a woman aged 55-69 years in good health.

The V and J genes are TRBV11-3 and TRBJ1-1; D is possibly TRBD1 (5 bases). There are 15 residues in the CDR3. Germline CDR1 SGHNT, CDR2 YENEEA. V lost 5 bases, J lost 4 bases, and 17 bases lay in between. CDR3 DNA: TGTGCCAGCAGCACCCGCCCCAGGGCGGGCACTGAAGCTTTCTTT. Its translation is CASSTRPRAGTEAFF.

This clonotype was counted a few times. This chain links TRBV7-2 with TRBJ2-1, with 16 bases aligning to TRBD2. The end of the DNA fits TRBJ2-7 better, so the J call may be wrong. The CDR3 is 18 amino acids. Germline V gene sequence: CDR1 SGHTA, CDR2 FQGNSA. The CDR3 protein is CASSPMNPGLAGGNEQYF. The CDR3 region has the DNA TGTGCCAGCAGCCCCATGAACCCGGGACTAGCGGGAGGGAATGAGCAGTACTTC.

The chain joins TRBV20-1 to TRBJ1-1; the match to TRBD1 covers 8 bases. The J segment lost 1 base and the V segment lost 6 bases, leaving 10 bases of the junction unmatched. This CDR3 spans 15 amino acids. The germline V gene has CDR1 DFQATT and CDR2 SNEGSKA (reference sequence). This CDR3 reads CSAPNPGQENTEAFF. The CDR3 DNA is TGCAGTGCCCCAAACCCGGGACAGGAGAACACTGAAGCTTTCTTT.

A note on this clonotype: One junction end disagrees with the germline gene, perhaps due to a read error. V gene TRBV9 combines with J gene TRBJ2-7, with a tentative D call TRBD1 (6 bases). Germline V lookup: CDR1 SGDLS, CDR2 YYNGEE. The length of the CDR3 is 15 residues. In nucleotides, the CDR3 is TGTGCCAGCAGCGTAGCAGGACAGAGCTCCTCCGAGCAGTACTTC. Translated: CASSVAGQSSSEQYF.

The rearrangement joins TRBV20-1 to TRBJ1-2; D is possibly TRBD1 (6 bases). The V gene's germline CDR1 is DFQATT and CDR2 SNEGSKA (reference sequence). The V gene lost 3 bases and the J gene lost 4 bases, with 18 bases spanning the gap. The length of the CDR3 is 15 residues. CDR3 nucleotide sequence: TGCAGTGCTAGTTCGGGACAAGGGATCGGCTATGGCTACACCTTC. Amino acid sequence: CSASSGQGIGYGYTF.

On this clonotype itself: Compared with germline, one end of the junction differs, possibly owing to a read error. The chain links TRBV7-2 to TRBJ2-5; tentative D call: TRBD2 (6 bases). The CDR3 has 12 residues. The germline V gene encodes CDR1 SGHTA and CDR2 FQGNSA. In DNA form, the CDR3 reads TGTGCCAGCAGGGGGGAGGTGAACGAGCAGCACTTC. It specifies CASRGEVNEQHF.

This clonotype was seen a handful of times. The V call is TRBV20-1, the J call TRBJ2-3; 10 nucleotides agree with TRBD1. CDR1 and CDR2 from the germline V gene are DFQATT and SNEGSKA (reference sequence). V dropped 3 bases and J dropped 0; count of bases not matched to a gene: 6. The CDR3 runs to 16 residues. The CDR3 DNA follows: TGCAGTGCTAGGGGACAGGGGTTAGGTAGCACAGATACGCAGTATTTT. Its translation: CSARGQGLGSTDTQYF.